Sequencing of this T cell receptor (beta chain) was carried out in a study of brain T cells in children with intractable seizures. The CDR3 totals 17 residues. Trimming removed 6 bases from V and 1 base from J, with 18 bases in between. Germline V CDR1 and CDR2: MDHEN, SYDVKM. Pre-surgery treatment included at least one anti-epileptic drug. The method was immunoSEQ multiplex PCR; TCRdb's version includes in-frame clones alone and lacks a portion of them. The data contain under 150,000 clones, around 94% of them singletons. The V call is TRBV28, the J call TRBJ1-4, with D tentatively TRBD1 (5 bases). Material: peripheral blood, obtained at surgery. The sequence was collected from a boy younger than two with hemimegalencephaly and intractable seizures. The CDR3 DNA sequence: TGTGCCAGCAGAAAATGGCGTGGGGGGGAAACTAATGAAAAACTGTTTTTT. As protein: CASRKWRGGETNEKLFF.